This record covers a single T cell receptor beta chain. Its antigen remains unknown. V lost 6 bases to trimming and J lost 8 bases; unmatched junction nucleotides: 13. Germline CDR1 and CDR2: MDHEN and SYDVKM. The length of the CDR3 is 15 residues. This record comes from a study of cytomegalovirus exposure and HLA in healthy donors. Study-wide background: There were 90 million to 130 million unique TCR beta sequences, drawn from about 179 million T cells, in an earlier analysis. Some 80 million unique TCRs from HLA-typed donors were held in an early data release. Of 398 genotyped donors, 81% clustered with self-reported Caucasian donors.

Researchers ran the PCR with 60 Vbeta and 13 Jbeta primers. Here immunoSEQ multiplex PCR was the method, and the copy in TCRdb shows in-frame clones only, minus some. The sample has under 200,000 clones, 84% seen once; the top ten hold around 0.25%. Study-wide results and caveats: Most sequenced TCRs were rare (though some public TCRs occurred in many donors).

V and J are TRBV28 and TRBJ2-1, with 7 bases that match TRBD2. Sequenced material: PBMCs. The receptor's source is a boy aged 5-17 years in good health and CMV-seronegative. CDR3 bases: TGTGCCAGCAGCCTCCTAGCGGCCCAACGGGATGAGCAGTTCTTC. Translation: CASSLLAAQRDEQFF.